The count of the clone carrying this TCR beta chain is one. Its target is not known. The data derive from a study of Tregs in tolerant kidney transplant recipients. Overall study findings and caveats: Donor-specific Treg expansion exceeded global Treg expansion in tolerant patients, suggesting antigen drive. Few patients were studied, so findings need validation in larger groups. Nucleotide sequences could not be compared across some patients' samples due to primer changes.

This CDR3 comprises 15 residues. Germline CDR1 reads WSHSY; CDR2 reads SAAADI. The germline V and J ends were trimmed by 6 bases and 0 bases, with 12 bases remaining between them. Sequenced by immunoSEQ multiplex PCR; TCRdb stores in-frame clones only, minus some. The sample consists of approximately 50,000 clones, about nine tenths of them appearing once. The nonmyeloablative bone marrow transplants came from related graft donors, with transient mixed chimerism. Thawed PBMCs were FACS-sorted into unstimulated CD4+CD25+CD127- regulatory T cells, CD4+CD25- non-regulatory cells, CD4 and CD8 cells. The TCR originated in a human patient who received a combined kidney and bone marrow transplant. Some T cells may be provided by the graft donor. Sequencing used CD8+ T cells from blood (PBMCs), obtained 24 months after the transplant. V gene TRBV10-2 combines with J gene TRBJ2-1; tentatively, D is TRBD2 (7 bases). Here the CDR3 reads CASSMGGPSYNEQFF. The CDR3 DNA sequence: TGCGCCAGCAGCATGGGGGGGCCCTCCTACAATGAGCAGTTCTTC.